These T cell receptor beta chains were read from a single sample in a study of T cell responses to AZD1222 COVID-19 vaccine. The protocol was immunoSEQ multiplex PCR, while the TCRdb copy is restricted to in-frame clones and leaves out a portion. Among 140,000 to 150,000 clones, over 90% were seen once, and the ten largest hold under 6.5%. Material: peripheral blood, obtained on day 0 of AZD1222 vaccination. These receptors were taken from an adult in good health. Both conserved end residues are part of each CDR3. The D gene is left open where the match is weak. Expanded clones are given a class, and other clones once, few, many or no size at all.

D gene,J gene,CDR3 length,clone size,V gene,CDR3 protein,CDR3 DNA
NA,TRBJ1-1,15,NA,TRBV18,CASSPRGRLNTEAFF,TGTGCCAGCTCACCACGTGGCAGGCTTAACACTGAAGCTTTCTTT
NA,TRBJ1-5,14,NA,TRBV19,CASSFRAGYQPQHF,TGTGCCAGTAGTTTCCGGGCAGGATATCAGCCCCAGCATTTT
TRBD1,TRBJ2-1,14,NA,TRBV5-1,CASSSGQSDNEQFF,TGCGCCAGCAGCTCGGGACAGTCCGACAATGAGCAGTTCTTC
NA,TRBJ1-5,17,NA,TRBV7-8,CASSPSPLGASNQPQHF,TGTGCCAGCAGCCCCAGCCCCCTCGGGGCCAGCAATCAGCCCCAGCATTTT
NA,TRBJ2-7,13,NA,TRBV19,CASSTPSSYEQYF,TGTGCCAGTAGTACCCCCTCCTCCTACGAGCAGTACTTC
NA,TRBJ2-7,12,NA,TRBV12-3/TRBV12-4,CASSLISYEQYF,TGTGCCAGCAGTCTCATCTCCTACGAGCAGTACTTC
TRBD1,TRBJ1-1,12,NA,TRBV29-1,CSVGQGSTEAFF,TGCAGCGTCGGACAGGGGAGCACTGAAGCTTTCTTT
NA,TRBJ2-4,13,NA,TRBV29-1,CSVAHMPKNIQYF,TGCAGCGTTGCACATATGCCCAAAAACATTCAGTACTTC
NA,TRBJ1-5,13,NA,TRBV12-3/TRBV12-4,CASSHREWQPQHF,TGTGCCAGCAGCCACAGGGAGTGGCAGCCCCAGCATTTT
TRBD1,TRBJ2-3,16,NA,TRBV6-4,CATSPGQGGGTDTQYF,TGTGCCACCAGTCCGGGACAGGGGGGGGGCACAGATACGCAGTATTTT
NA,TRBJ1-2,15,NA,TRBV27,CASSLRQDLRAGYTF,TGTGCCAGCAGTTTACGACAGGATCTACGGGCCGGCTACACCTTC
NA,TRBJ1-1,17,NA,TRBV4-1,CASSHLAGRFGDTEAFF,TGCGCCAGCAGCCACTTAGCCGGAAGATTCGGCGACACTGAAGCTTTCTTT
TRBD1,TRBJ2-2,15,NA,TRBV24-1,CATTDRGKGNGELFF,TGTGCCACCACCGACAGGGGCAAGGGAAACGGGGAGCTGTTTTTT
NA,TRBJ1-5,14,NA,TRBV30,CAWSVGRLRRPQHF,TGTGCCTGGAGTGTGGGCAGGCTTCGGAGACCCCAGCATTTT
NA,TRBJ2-1,15,NA,TRBV10-3,CAISSSGRVGNEQFF,TGTGCCATCAGTAGTAGCGGAAGGGTCGGCAATGAGCAGTTCTTC
NA,TRBJ1-5,16,NA,TRBV4-2,CASSPEALPGNQPQHF,TGTGCCAGCAGCCCAGAAGCCCTTCCTGGGAATCAGCCCCAGCATTTT
TRBD2,TRBJ2-2,15,few,TRBV19,CASTLAGGGTGELFF,TGTGCCAGTACCCTAGCGGGAGGAGGCACCGGGGAGCTGTTTTTT
NA,TRBJ1-2,14,NA,TRBV5-8,CASSSPGEPVDYTF,TGTGCCAGCAGCTCTCCAGGGGAGCCAGTGGACTACACCTTC
NA,TRBJ1-2,14,once,TRBV20-1,CSASPSNTRNGYTF,TGCAGTGCTAGTCCCTCGAATACCAGAAATGGCTACACCTTC
NA,TRBJ2-4,14,NA,TRBV7-9,CASSEPSATNIQYF,TGTGCCAGCAGCGAACCTAGCGCCACAAACATTCAGTACTTC
NA,TRBJ2-7,13,NA,TRBV5-5,CASSNQISYEQYF,TGTGCCAGCAGCAACCAGATCTCCTACGAGCAGTACTTC
TRBD1,TRBJ1-2,14,NA,TRBV14,CASSQRTGDLGYTF,TGTGCCAGCAGCCAACGGACAGGGGATCTTGGCTACACCTTC
TRBD1,TRBJ2-7,13,NA,TRBV28,CASSKTGVYEQYF,TGTGCCAGCAGTAAGACAGGGGTGTACGAGCAGTACTTC
NA,TRBJ1-1,13,NA,TRBV29-1,CSVGNGGSTEAFF,TGCAGCGTTGGGAACGGAGGGAGCACTGAAGCTTTCTTT
TRBD1,TRBJ2-2,16,NA,TRBV9,CASSLDRGLGTGELFF,TGTGCCAGCAGCCTGGACAGGGGGCTGGGCACCGGGGAGCTGTTTTTT
NA,TRBJ2-1,10,few,TRBV29-1,CSVAHNEQFF,TGCAGCGTTGCGCACAATGAGCAGTTCTTC
TRBD2,TRBJ2-7,15,NA,TRBV11-2,CASSSISGSHYEQYF,TGTGCCAGCAGCTCTATTAGCGGGAGCCACTACGAGCAGTACTTC
TRBD1,TRBJ2-5,14,once,TRBV28,CASSFPPGGETQYF,TGTGCCAGCAGTTTCCCTCCAGGGGGTGAGACCCAGTACTTC
NA,TRBJ2-3,12,NA,TRBV14,CASSSGTDTQYF,TGTGCCAGCAGTTCCGGCACAGATACGCAGTATTTT
TRBD1,TRBJ1-1,14,NA,TRBV2,CASSPGQLNTEAFF,TGTGCCAGCAGCCCGGGACAGCTGAACACTGAAGCTTTCTTT
NA,TRBJ1-1,13,NA,TRBV2,CASIELSDTEAFF,TGTGCCAGCATAGAGTTATCGGACACTGAAGCTTTCTTT
TRBD2,TRBJ2-1,16,NA,TRBV10-3,CAISGRLAGHPNEQFF,TGTGCCATCAGCGGGAGACTAGCGGGGCACCCCAATGAGCAGTTCTTC
NA,TRBJ1-5,12,NA,TRBV30,CAWSRVNQPQHF,TGTGCCTGGAGCCGGGTTAATCAGCCCCAGCATTTT
TRBD1,TRBJ1-2,15,NA,TRBV27,CASSRKTGGTYGYTF,TGTGCCAGCAGTAGAAAGACAGGGGGCACCTATGGCTACACCTTC
NA,TRBJ2-3,15,NA,TRBV7-9,CASSLKGSEGDTQYF,TGTGCCAGCAGCTTAAAAGGATCAGAAGGAGATACGCAGTATTTT
TRBD1,TRBJ2-7,13,NA,TRBV2,CASSEEGRDRLNF,TGTGCCAGCAGTGAAGAGGGAAGGGACAGGTTGAACTTC
NA,TRBJ2-7,11,once,TRBV29-1,CSVEIGDEQYF,TGCAGCGTTGAGATCGGGGACGAGCAGTACTTC
NA,TRBJ1-2,13,NA,TRBV2,CASSEDRENGYTF,TGTGCCAGCAGTGAAGACAGGGAGAATGGCTACACCTTC
NA,TRBJ1-1,15,NA,TRBV4-1,CASSLGRGRNTEAFF,TGCGCCAGCAGCCTTGGGAGGGGGAGGAACACTGAAGCTTTCTTT
NA,TRBJ2-2,14,NA,TRBV7-2,CASSLSLYTGELFF,TGTGCCAGCAGCTTAAGTCTTTACACCGGGGAGCTGTTTTTT
NA,TRBJ1-3,14,NA,TRBV19,CASSIEQHGNTIYF,TGTGCCAGTAGTATCGAACAGCATGGAAACACCATATATTTT
TRBD2,TRBJ2-1,14,NA,TRBV10-2,CASTLLAGVHEQFF,TGCGCCAGCACCCTACTAGCGGGAGTCCATGAGCAGTTCTTC
NA,TRBJ2-5,13,NA,TRBV19,CASSMSESETQYF,TGTGCCAGTAGTATGTCAGAATCCGAGACCCAGTACTTC